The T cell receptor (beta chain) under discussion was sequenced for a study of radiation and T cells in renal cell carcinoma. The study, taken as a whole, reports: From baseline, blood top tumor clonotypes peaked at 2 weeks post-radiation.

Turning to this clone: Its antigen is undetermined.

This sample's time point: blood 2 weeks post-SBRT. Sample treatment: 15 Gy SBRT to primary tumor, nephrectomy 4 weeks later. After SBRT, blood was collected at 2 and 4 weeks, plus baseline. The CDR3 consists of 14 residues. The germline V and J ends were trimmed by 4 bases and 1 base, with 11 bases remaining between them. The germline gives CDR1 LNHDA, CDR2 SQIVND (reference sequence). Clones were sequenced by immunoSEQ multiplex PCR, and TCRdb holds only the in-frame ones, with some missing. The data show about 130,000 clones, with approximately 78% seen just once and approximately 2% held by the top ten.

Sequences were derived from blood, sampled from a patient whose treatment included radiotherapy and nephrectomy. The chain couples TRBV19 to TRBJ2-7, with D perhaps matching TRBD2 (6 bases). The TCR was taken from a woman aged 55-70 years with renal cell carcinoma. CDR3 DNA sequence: TGTGCCAGTAGTAAAGGAGGGCTTTCCTACGAGCAGTACTTC. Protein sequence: CASSKGGLSYEQYF.